Below, 29 T cell receptor beta chains from the same sample are listed, as sequenced in a study of T cell responses to AZD1222 COVID-19 vaccine. Libraries were prepared by immunoSEQ multiplex PCR; TCRdb keeps only in-frame clonotypes and omits some of them. The repertoire holds tens of thousands of clones, with 70% to 90% as singletons. The sample in question was peripheral blood, obtained 28 days after the second AZD1222 dose. The receptors shown here come from an adult who received the AZD1222 COVID-19 vaccine.

The V gene is TRBV7-2, the J gene TRBJ2-7; 7 bases align to TRBD2. This CDR3 region has 16 residues. V was pared by 2 bases and J by 0 bases, with 7 bases of the junction left unmatched. From germline, CDR1 is SGHTA and CDR2 FQGNSA. CDR3 in DNA: TGTGCCAGCAGCTTATTCCCTAGCGGAAGCTCCTACGAGCAGTACTTC. This gives the protein CASSLFPSGSSYEQYF.

The chain has TRBV3-1 (or the pseudogene TRBV3-2) and TRBJ2-3; perhaps TRBD2 as D (7 bases). The CDR3 sequence is 15 residues long. V was clipped by 4 bases and J by 6 bases, with 17 bases between them. Germline V gives CDR1 LGHDT, CDR2 YNNKEL (reference sequence). The CDR3 sequence: CASSRRGGTRDTQYF. The CDR3 nucleotides are TGTGCCAGCAGCCGAAGGGGGGGGACTCGGGATACGCAGTATTTT.

This clone has more than one count but fewer than ten. The chain is built from TRBV6-2 or TRBV6-3 and TRBJ2-5, with a tentative D call TRBD1 (5 bases). The CDR3 loop spans 12 amino acids. The V and J ends lost 6 bases and 4 bases respectively, with 9 bases between them. Germline V gives CDR1 MNHEY, CDR2 SVGEGT. The CDR3: CASSQGGETQYF. CDR3 bases: TGTGCCAGCAGCCAGGGCGGAGAGACCCAGTACTTC.

This clone was seen just once. This chain links TRBV6-5 with TRBJ1-5; a possible D gene is TRBD1 (6 bases). With 6 bases removed from V and 0 bases from J, the gap between germline ends came to 12 bases. The germline gives CDR1 MNHEY, CDR2 SVGAGI. The CDR3 consists of 15 residues. The CDR3 spells CASRPGAYSNQPQHF. CDR3 DNA: TGTGCCAGCAGGCCGGGGGCCTATAGCAATCAGCCCCAGCATTTT.

The V call is TRBV7-9, the J call TRBJ1-1, with 8 bases that match TRBD1. Germline V gene data show CDR1 as SEHNR and CDR2 as FQNEAQ (reference sequence). This CDR3 is 13 amino acids long. Losses at the gene ends were 5 bases for V and 5 bases for J; bases not matched to a gene: 4. CDR3 coding DNA: TGTGCCAGCAGCGGCACAGGGGGTACTGAAGCTTTCTTT. This codes for CASSGTGGTEAFF.

The genes are TRBV7-8 and TRBJ2-5; 8 bases align to TRBD2. The CDR3 is 14 amino acids. Per germline, CDR1 SGHVS and CDR2 FQNEAQ. Trimming at V came to 5 bases and at J to 2 bases, leaving 4 bases not matched to a gene. The CDR3 DNA is TGTGCCAGCAGCCGCGGGGGGATACAAGAGACCCAGTACTTC. Amino acid sequence: CASSRGGIQETQYF.

The genes are TRBV6-5 and TRBJ2-5; D not resolved. The V end lost 6 bases, the J end lost 2 bases, and 13 bases lay between the germline ends. The CDR3 extends over 14 amino acids. The germline gives CDR1 MNHEY, CDR2 SVGAGI. The CDR3 sequence is CASSRGPPQETQYF. Here the CDR3 DNA reads TGTGCCAGCAGCCGAGGACCGCCACAAGAGACCCAGTACTTC.

The chain is built from TRBV2 and TRBJ1-5; TRBD1 agrees at 9 bases. Germline V gives CDR1 SNHLY, CDR2 FYNNEI. The J segment lost 7 bases and the V segment lost 0 bases, leaving 7 bases of the junction unmatched. The CDR3 is 16 amino acids. The CDR3: CASSEARTGVEQPQHF. The CDR3 bases are TGTGCCAGCAGTGAAGCGCGGACAGGGGTAGAGCAGCCCCAGCATTTT.

This chain joins TRBV5-1 and TRBJ1-4, with 7 bases identical to TRBD1. The germline gives CDR1 SGHRS, CDR2 YFSETQ. Germline trimming cut 3 bases from V and 0 bases from J; bases unmatched to any gene: 11. The CDR3 spans 18 residues. The CDR3 loop reads CASSSPGGFRATNEKLFF. CDR3 sequence (DNA): TGCGCCAGCAGCTCACCAGGGGGATTCCGGGCAACTAATGAAAAACTGTTTTTT.

This rearrangement joins TRBV5-8 to TRBJ1-2; D is unresolved. CDR1 is SGHTS, CDR2 YDEGEE, per germline. The CDR3 is made up of 12 amino acids. Trimming stripped 4 bases from V and 8 bases from J, with 12 bases between. The CDR3 DNA reads as TGTGCCAGCAGCGTGGGCCTTAGAGGCTACACCTTC. Encoded protein: CASSVGLRGYTF.

V and J are TRBV19 and TRBJ2-5; D perhaps matches TRBD1 (8 bases). The CDR3 totals 15 residues. The V end was cut by 5 bases, the J end by 4 bases, with 17 bases between. CDR1 and CDR2 from the germline V gene are LNHDA and SQIVND (reference sequence). The CDR3 DNA reads TGTGCCAGTAGTCGAACAGGGGGGAGGGGAGAGACCCAGTACTTC. This codes for CASSRTGGRGETQYF.

V and J are TRBV6-2 or TRBV6-3 and TRBJ1-2; the D is unclear. CDR1 and CDR2 from the germline V gene are MNHEY and SVGEGT. CDR3 length: 15 residues. Trimming shortened V by 6 bases and J by 0 bases, and 14 bases separated the two germline ends. CDR3 loop: CASSPPSPANYGYTF. CDR3 nucleotides: TGTGCCAGCAGCCCGCCCAGTCCAGCTAACTATGGCTACACCTTC.

This chain uses TRBV6-5 with TRBJ2-6, with D unclear. The germline gives CDR1 MNHEY, CDR2 SVGAGI. This CDR3 is 12 amino acids long. The V and J ends lost 5 bases and 13 bases respectively, with 12 bases between them. CDR3 in amino acids: CASSTSGKVLTF. The CDR3 bases are TGTGCCAGCAGTACCTCTGGAAAAGTCCTGACTTTC.

The chain couples TRBV20-1 to TRBJ1-2; possible D gene TRBD1, 6 bases. Germline V gene sequence: CDR1 DFQATT, CDR2 SNEGSKA (reference sequence). V was shortened by 5 bases and J by 7 bases, with 11 bases between the two germline ends. The CDR3 runs 11 residues. The CDR3 nucleotides are TGCAGTGCTTATACAGGGAGTGGCTACACCTTC. Amino acids: CSAYTGSGYTF.

This clone has just one count. This chain links TRBV3-1 (or the pseudogene TRBV3-2) with TRBJ1-3; the D gene is possibly TRBD1 (6 bases). The germline V gene encodes CDR1 LGHDT and CDR2 YNNKEL (reference sequence). The CDR3 consists of 15 residues. Trimming removed 4 bases at V and 0 bases at J, with 10 bases between. CDR3 in amino acids: CASSPLTGSGNTIYF. The CDR3 DNA is TGTGCCAGCAGCCCGTTGACAGGCTCTGGAAACACCATATATTTT.

This chain links TRBV7-9 with TRBJ1-2; D is unclear. This CDR3 is 14 amino acids long. V was trimmed by 1 base and J by 4 bases, leaving 10 bases between them. Germline V gives CDR1 SEHNR, CDR2 FQNEAQ (reference sequence). Written as DNA, the CDR3 is TGTGCCAGCAGCTTAGAGAGACCGGGCTATGGCTACACCTTC. Translated, it gives CASSLERPGYGYTF.

This chain connects TRBV11-2 to TRBJ2-2; weak D call: TRBD1 (6 bases). Trimming took 2 bases from V and 6 from J, leaving 10 bases between them. The CDR3 loop spans 14 amino acids. Germline V lookup: CDR1 SGHAT, CDR2 FQNNGV. The CDR3 DNA is TGTGCCAGCAGCTTAAACAGGGTCGCCGGGGAGCTGTTTTTT. This translates into CASSLNRVAGELFF.

The rearrangement links TRBV20-1 to TRBJ1-5; 10 nucleotides agree with TRBD1. Trimming took 3 bases from V and 0 from J; bases not matched to a gene: 2. The V gene's germline CDR1 is DFQATT and CDR2 SNEGSKA (reference sequence). The CDR3 spans 15 residues. CDR3 DNA: TGCAGTGCTAGTGGGACAGGGGCTAGCAATCAGCCCCAGCATTTT. Protein sequence: CSASGTGASNQPQHF.

The chain links TRBV24-1 to TRBJ2-3; 12 nucleotides match TRBD2. Germline V gives CDR1 KGHDR, CDR2 SFDVKD. V shed 2 bases and J 10 bases; nucleotides not matched to a gene: 3. The length of the CDR3 is 14 residues. This CDR3 reads CATSDWTSGMSQYF. In DNA form, the CDR3 reads TGTGCCACCAGTGATTGGACTAGCGGGATGTCGCAGTATTTT.

This chain uses TRBV7-8 with TRBJ1-2, with D unclear. Trimming left V 5 bases short and J 1 base short, with 8 bases between. The CDR3 is 13 amino acids. CDR1 and CDR2 from the germline V gene are SGHVS and FQNEAQ. CDR3: CASSQTVNYGYTF. CDR3 nucleotides: TGTGCCAGCAGCCAGACCGTTAACTATGGCTACACCTTC. Full variable domain (outside the CDR3, taken from reference TRBV7-8 and TRBJ1-2): GAGVSQSPRYKVAKRGQDVALRCDPISGHVSLFWYQQALGQGPEFLTYFQNEAQLDKSGLPSDRFFAERPEGSVSTLKIQRTQQEDSAVYLCASSQTVNYGYTFGSGTRLTVV.

This sequence joins TRBV9 and TRBJ1-6; 8 bases match TRBD1. The CDR3 sequence is 19 residues long. From germline, CDR1 is SGDLS and CDR2 YYNGEE. J was trimmed by 0 bases and V by 0 bases; bases with no gene match: 8. CDR3 in DNA: TGTGCCAGCAGCGTAGGGCAGGGGGCCGCTAGCTCCTATAATTCACCCCTCCACTTT. This sequence encodes CASSVGQGAASSYNSPLHF.

This chain uses TRBV5-3 with TRBJ1-1; D remains ambiguous. TRBV5-3 counts as an open reading frame of uncertain function. This CDR3 is 15 amino acids long. V was clipped by 5 bases and J by 1 base, with 15 bases between them. CDR3 coding DNA: TGTGCCAGAAGGAATAACACAGACTCGAACACTGAAGCTTTCTTT. This codes for CARRNNTDSNTEAFF.

This chain joins TRBV7-9 and TRBJ2-1; 8 bases line up with TRBD1. The germline V gene encodes CDR1 SEHNR and CDR2 FQNEAQ (reference sequence). This CDR3 is built from 14 residues. Trimming cost V 5 bases and J 3 bases; bases outside gene matches: 3. CDR3 bases: TGTGCCAGCAGCGTAACAGGGGGCTACAATGAGCAGTTCTTC. The encoded protein is CASSVTGGYNEQFF.

This clone was counted a few times. This chain links TRBV27 with TRBJ1-2; maybe TRBD1 (5 bases). CDR3 length equals 13 residues. Germline lookup yields CDR1 MNHEY and CDR2 SMNVEV (reference sequence). V was cut by 4 bases and J by 7 bases, with 13 bases left in between. CDR3 in amino acids: CASSWGPGFGYTF. Here the CDR3 DNA reads TGTGCCAGCAGTTGGGGTCCAGGGTTTGGCTACACCTTC.

This chain connects TRBV5-1 to TRBJ2-7; D is perhaps TRBD1 (5 bases). CDR1 and CDR2 (germline): SGHRS, YFSETQ. This CDR3 has 13 amino acids. V lost 4 bases to trimming and J lost 2 bases, with 10 bases between them. CDR3 region: CASSHDSTYEQYF. The CDR3 DNA is TGCGCCAGCAGCCACGACAGTACCTACGAGCAGTACTTC.

This clone was detected only a few times. The gene calls are TRBV11-2 and TRBJ1-5, with a possible D match to TRBD1 (6 bases). Trimming pared 5 bases from V and 6 bases from J, leaving 14 bases between. The CDR3 is 14 residues long. Germline CDR1 is SGHAT and CDR2 is FQNNGV. Written as DNA, the CDR3 is TGTGCCAGCAGCACAGGGAGGTCGGCTCAGCCCCAGCATTTT. It encodes CASSTGRSAQPQHF.

The gene calls are TRBV14 and TRBJ1-1; TRBD1 is a possible D gene (6 bases). The CDR3 runs 18 residues. The V end was cut by 3 bases, the J end by 1 base, with 21 bases between. Germline lookup yields CDR1 SGHDN and CDR2 FVKESK. The CDR3 nucleotides read TGTGCCAGCAGCCACCGGAACCTACAGGGCTGGAGGAACACTGAAGCTTTCTTT. This encodes CASSHRNLQGWRNTEAFF.

This clone was recorded a few times. The chain has TRBV11-2 and TRBJ2-7, with 10 bases that match TRBD1. Germline values: CDR1 SGHAT, CDR2 FQNNGV. With 0 bases clipped from V and 3 bases from J, the junction kept 2 bases outside the gene matches. The CDR3 extends over 15 amino acids. Here the CDR3 reads CASSLETGGVYEQYF. In nucleotides, the CDR3 is TGTGCCAGCAGCTTAGAGACAGGGGGCGTCTACGAGCAGTACTTC.

The chain combines TRBV2 with TRBJ2-7; TRBD1 matches at 7 bases. CDR1 is SNHLY and CDR2 is FYNNEI in the germline V gene. Losses at the gene ends were 6 bases for V and 3 bases for J; bases not matched to a gene: 11. The CDR3 contains 15 residues. The DNA of the CDR3 is TGTGCCAGCAGCCTGGGTAGGACAGGCCGCTACGAGCAGTACGTC. Translating it yields CASSLGRTGRYEQYV.